This TCR beta chain was documented in a study of blood T cell repertoires in COVID-19. Background on the study: Both acute and convalescent COVID-19 samples were obtained from the United States, Italy and Spain.

Individuals aged 18 to 89 years were recruited from roughly 23 US areas. In assigning cohorts, the study relied on participant-reported clinical history. Shortly before study entry, within 2 weeks, exposed participants had met a COVID-19 case. The CDR3 has 16 amino acids. Germline V gene lookup returns CDR1 MGHDK and CDR2 SYGVNS. V gave up 3 bases and J gave up 3 bases; unmatched junction bases: 10. Produced via immunoSEQ multiplex PCR; TCRdb's table is partial and in-frame only. The sample holds about 250,000 clones, 83% seen once. The chain carries TRBV25-1 and TRBJ2-7; TRBD1 aligns across 8 bases. The source is a woman aged 40 to 49 who had been exposed to COVID-19. What was sequenced was PBMCs or T cells enriched from blood (not recorded which). For the CDR3, the DNA is TGTGCCAGCAGTGAGGACCTGACAGGGGCTAACTACGAGCAGTACTTC. Translation: CASSEDLTGANYEQYF.